This T cell receptor (beta chain) derives from a study of T-cell reconstitution after alpha-beta-depleted transplantation in children. Whole-study findings and limits: Counts and diversity of T cells one year after transplant came mostly from newly produced T cells. The study traced high day-60 TCRbeta diversity in some patients to surviving recipient T cells and thymic progenitors.

The TCRbeta library incorporated unique molecular identifiers. Each CDR3 protein is one row after TCRdb ran MiXCR on the PCR reads. The data contain about a million distinct CDR3 sequences, around 30% of them singletons. Remarks on this clonotype: Antigen: not known.

The clonotype comes from a boy under two years old who had a stem cell transplant for SCID, so the T cells may come from the graft donor. This specimen was PBMCs, mostly from graft donor cells, taken 360 days after TCRalphabeta/CD19-depleted stem cell transplant.

The CDR3 DNA reads as TGCAGTGCTAGAGATCTACAGGGGGCTTGGGAGACCCAGTACTTC. Translated, it gives CSARDLQGAWETQYF. The chain has TRBV20-1 and TRBJ2-5; 9 bases agree with TRBD1. Trimming removed 0 bases from V and 5 bases from J; junction bases left unmatched: 7. The CDR3 extends over 15 amino acids. Germline CDR1 and CDR2: DFQATT and SNEGSKA (reference sequence).